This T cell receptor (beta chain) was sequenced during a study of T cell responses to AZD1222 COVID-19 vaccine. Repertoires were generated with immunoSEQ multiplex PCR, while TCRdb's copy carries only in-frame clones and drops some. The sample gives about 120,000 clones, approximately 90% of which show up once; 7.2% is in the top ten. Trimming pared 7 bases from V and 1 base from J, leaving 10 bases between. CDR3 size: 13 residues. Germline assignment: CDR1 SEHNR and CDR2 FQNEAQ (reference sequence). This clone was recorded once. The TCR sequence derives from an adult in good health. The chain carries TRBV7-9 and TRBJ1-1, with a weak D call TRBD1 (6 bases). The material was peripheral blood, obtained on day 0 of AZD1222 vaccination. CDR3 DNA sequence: TGTGCCAGCACCGCACAGGGGAACACTGAAGCTTTCTTT. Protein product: CASTAQGNTEAFF.